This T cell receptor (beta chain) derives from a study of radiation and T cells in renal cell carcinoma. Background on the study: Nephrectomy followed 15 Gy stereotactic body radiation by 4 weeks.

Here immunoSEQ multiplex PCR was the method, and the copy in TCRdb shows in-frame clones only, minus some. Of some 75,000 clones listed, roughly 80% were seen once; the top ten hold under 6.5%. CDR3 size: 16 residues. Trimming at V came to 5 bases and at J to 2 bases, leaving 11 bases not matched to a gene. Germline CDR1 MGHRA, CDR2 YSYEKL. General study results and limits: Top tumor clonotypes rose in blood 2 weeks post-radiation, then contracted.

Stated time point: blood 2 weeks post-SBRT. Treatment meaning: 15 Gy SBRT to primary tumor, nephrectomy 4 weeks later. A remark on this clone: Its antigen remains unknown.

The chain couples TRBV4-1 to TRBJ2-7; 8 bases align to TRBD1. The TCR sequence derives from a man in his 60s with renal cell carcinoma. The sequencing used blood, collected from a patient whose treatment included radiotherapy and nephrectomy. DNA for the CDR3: TGCGCCAGCAGCGTACGACCGGGACAGGTGGCCTACGAGCAGTACTTC. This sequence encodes CASSVRPGQVAYEQYF.